This T cell receptor (beta chain) was recorded in a study of blood T cell repertoires in COVID-19 (dated by TCRdb to 2020 to 2022). A note on the overall study: Collaborator samples came from the United States, Italy and Spain and covered acute and convalescent phases of COVID-19. The prospective study material was composed of cDNA or gDNA derived from T cells, B-cell-depleted T cells, or PBMCs. Subjects who had been exposed to COVID-19, were actively infected with it, or had recovered from it provided the deeply sampled blood TCRbeta repertoires that made up the dataset. The repertoires were made available in a free public database intended to serve as a resource for research on the immune response to SARS-CoV-2. Samples were obtained from the ongoing ImmuneRACE study (first 160 participants) and from some 1,300 subjects provided by 6 global collaborators. Nearly every sample came with metadata listing a de-identified subject ID, COVID-19 status, age in years and sex. Where available, HLA class I and class II types were taken from metadata supplied by the sample provider and were not determined by assay-based typing. Broad study findings and their caveats: How much clinical and demographic metadata was included differed by source and by participant, and the metadata was provided uncurated.

Collaborating institutions collected whole blood in K2EDTA tubes following their own protocols. Collaborator samples were shipped for TCRbeta analysis as frozen whole blood, isolated PBMCs, or DNA extracted from either sample type. TCRbeta CDR3 regions were amplified from genomic DNA by means of the immunoSEQ Assay, a bias-controlled multiplex PCR. The study's processing was this. The number of nucleated cells in each sample was estimated from the amplification of reference gene primers within the assay. To quantify the absolute abundance of each unique TCRbeta CDR3 rearrangement, sequence reads were collapsed and filtered. For each sample, productive Simpson clonality was calculated as the square root of Simpson's diversity index across productive rearrangements. The source is immuneACCESS, and TCRdb retained only in-frame sequences with V and J called. Part of the clones is not carried over; for the studies checked, unresolved V genes explain less than half of this, and the remainder is unexplained. The D gene and trimming were derived from the DNA, and the V and J assignments and clone size from that table. The sample table records around 700,000 clones; around 90% of these occur just once. Approximately 0.25% of the sample is in the top ten clones.

To note about this clone: The antigen it recognizes is unknown. One base away there is no much larger clone; base qualities are not given.

This clonotype was sampled from a woman aged 18 to 35 with acute or convalescent COVID-19. The sequenced material came from peripheral blood.

The CDR3 reads CASSQAPGLPQHF. The bases read TGCGCCAGCAGCCAGGCCCCAGGATTGCCCCAGCATTTT. Recombination joined TRBV4-1 with TRBJ1-5; no D gene can be assigned with confidence. Measured from the cysteine to the phenylalanine, the CDR3 is 13 residues long. Just CDR3 DNA is preserved here, 39 bases in frame from base 1. Trimming costs V 3 bases and J 9 bases, and their ends lie 12 bases apart. CDR1 is given as MGHRA and CDR2 as YSYEKL, both from the germline V gene.